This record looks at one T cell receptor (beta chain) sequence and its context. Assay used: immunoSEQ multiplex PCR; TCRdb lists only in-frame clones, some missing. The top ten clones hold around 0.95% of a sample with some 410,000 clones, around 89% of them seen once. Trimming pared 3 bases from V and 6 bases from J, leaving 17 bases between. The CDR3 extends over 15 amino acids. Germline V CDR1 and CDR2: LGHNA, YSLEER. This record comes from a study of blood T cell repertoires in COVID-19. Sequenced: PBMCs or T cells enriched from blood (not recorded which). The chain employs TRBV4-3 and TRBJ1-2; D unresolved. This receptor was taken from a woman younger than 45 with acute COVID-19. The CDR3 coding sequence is TGCGCCAGCAGCCACCACTCCGGGGTAGAGGATGGCTACACCTTC. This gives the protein CASSHHSGVEDGYTF.